This entry is about one T cell receptor beta chain. What it binds is unknown. Germline loops: CDR1 SGHAT, CDR2 FQNNGV. J was trimmed by 7 bases and V by 6 bases; bases with no gene match: 7. The CDR3 has 14 amino acids. Generated by immunoSEQ multiplex PCR, the TCRdb table keeps only in-frame clones and is missing some. The table includes tens of thousands of clones, about 89% detected once. This specimen belongs to a study of OX40 agonist ivuxolimab in advanced cancers. The study's findings and limits: There were, on average, more expanded clones in CD8+ T cells than in CD4+. The antigen specificity of the peripheral T cells (those that were expanded) was not determined. In the 0.1 to 3.0 mg/kg range, CD4+ and CD8+ blood T cells had expanded clonally by week 6.

The receptor was isolated from an adult with an advanced solid tumor such as melanoma, head and neck, liver or kidney cancer. The sample was CD4+ or CD8+ T cells sorted from blood, taken in a trial of the OX40 agonist ivuxolimab. The J gene is TRBJ2-5, the V gene TRBV11-2, with TRBD2 identical over 11 bases. This CDR3 reads CASRPTSGVGTQYF. The CDR3 coding sequence is TGTGCCAGCAGACCGACTAGCGGGGTAGGGACCCAGTACTTC.